This TCR beta chain is from a study of CD8+ T cells in alopecia areata. Study-wide results and limits: Normal skin contains resident alphabeta T cells, and these are also sequenced in scalp samples.

A remark on this clone: The antigen remains unidentified.

Investigators isolated RNA and reverse transcribed it into cDNA to act as the sequencing template. Assay: immunoSEQ multiplex PCR; the TCRdb copy retains only in-frame clones and omits some. The sample has 150,000 to 200,000 clones, roughly 66% seen once. The CDR3 covers 11 residues. The V and J ends lost 7 bases and 2 bases respectively, with 6 bases between them. The V gene's germline CDR1 is SEHNR and CDR2 FQNEAQ (reference sequence). Researchers took lesional scalp punch biopsies and peripheral blood from people who were alopecia areata patients. The receptor was isolated from a human donor with alopecia areata. The specimen comprised CD8+ T cells sorted from blood, sampled at week 0. The chain recombines TRBV7-9 with TRBJ2-7; D is ambiguous. Written as DNA, the CDR3 is TGTGCCAGCACCGATGCCTACGAGCAGTACTTC. Translation gives CASTDAYEQYF. Filled out from reference TRBV7-9 and TRBJ2-7, the complete variable domain reads DTGVSQNPRHKITKRGQNVTFRCDPISEHNRLYWYRQTLGQGPEFLTYFQNEAQLEKSRLLSDRFSAERPKGSFSTLEIQRTEQGDSAMYLCASTDAYEQYFGPGTRLTVT.